This T cell receptor (beta chain) originates from a study of molecular identifiers for immune sequencing clone quantification. As previously described, bulk TCR libraries were made using listed TCR primers. Each CDR3 protein gets one entry after TCRdb re-called the PCR reads with MiXCR. The repertoire consists of some 70,000 distinct CDR3 sequences, with around 18% occurring once and the leading ten covering nearly 1.5%. CDR1 and CDR2 (germline): MNHNY, SVGAGI (reference sequence). The CDR3 has 17 amino acids. J was trimmed by 3 bases and V by 3 bases; bases with no gene match: 10. This clonotype was counted at least ten times.

The clonotype was recovered from a human donor in good health. Some libraries in this study had Jurkat cell RNA spiked in. The sequencing input was naive CD8+ T cells from blood, with Jurkat cell RNA spiked in. Subset: FACS-sorted CD8+CD4-CCR7+CD45RA+ naive T cells. The J gene is TRBJ2-2, the V gene TRBV6-6, with 7 bases matching TRBD1. CDR3 in amino acids: CASSYKILGQYTGELFF. Here the CDR3 DNA reads TGTGCCAGCAGTTATAAGATTCTGGGACAGTACACCGGGGAGCTGTTTTTT.